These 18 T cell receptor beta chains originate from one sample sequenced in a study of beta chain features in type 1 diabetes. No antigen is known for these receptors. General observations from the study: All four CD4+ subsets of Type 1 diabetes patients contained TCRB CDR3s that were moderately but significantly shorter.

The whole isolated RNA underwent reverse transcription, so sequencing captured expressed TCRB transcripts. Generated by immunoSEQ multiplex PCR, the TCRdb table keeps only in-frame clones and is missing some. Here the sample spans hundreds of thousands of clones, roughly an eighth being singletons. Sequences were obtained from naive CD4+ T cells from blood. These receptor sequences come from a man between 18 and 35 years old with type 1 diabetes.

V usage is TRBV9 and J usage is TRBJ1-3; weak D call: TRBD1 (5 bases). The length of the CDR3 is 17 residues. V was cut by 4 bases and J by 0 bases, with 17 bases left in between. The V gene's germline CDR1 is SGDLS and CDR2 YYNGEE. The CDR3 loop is CASSPVGRQSSGNTIYF. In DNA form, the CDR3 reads TGTGCCAGCAGCCCAGTGGGGCGTCAGAGCTCTGGAAACACCATATATTTT.

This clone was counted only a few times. CDR3 in amino acids: CASSRLPGQGVYEQYF. CDR3 bases: TGTGCCAGCAGTCGACTTCCGGGACAGGGGGTCTACGAGCAGTACTTC. V gene TRBV2 combines with J gene TRBJ2-7; 11 bases match TRBD1. The CDR3 spans 16 residues. CDR1 and CDR2 (germline): SNHLY, FYNNEI. Trimming removed 5 bases from V and 3 bases from J; junction bases left unmatched: 9. The variable domain in full, completed from reference TRBV2 and TRBJ2-7, reads EPEVTQTPSHQVTQMGQEVILRCVPISNHLYFYWYRQILGQKVEFLVSFYNNEISEKSEIFDDQFSVERPDGSNFTLKIRSTKLEDSAMYFCASSRLPGQGVYEQYFGPGTRLTVT.

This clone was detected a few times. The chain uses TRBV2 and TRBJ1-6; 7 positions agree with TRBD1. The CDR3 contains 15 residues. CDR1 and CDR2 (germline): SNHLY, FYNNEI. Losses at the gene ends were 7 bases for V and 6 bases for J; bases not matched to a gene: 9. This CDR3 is CASTQRGTVNSPLHF. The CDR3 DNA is TGTGCCAGCACCCAAAGGGGGACAGTTAATTCACCCCTCCACTTT.

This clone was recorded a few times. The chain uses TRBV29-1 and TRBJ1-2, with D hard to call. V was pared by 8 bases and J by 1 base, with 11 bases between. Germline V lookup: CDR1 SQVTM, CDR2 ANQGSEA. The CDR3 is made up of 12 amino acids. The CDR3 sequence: CSIRTNNYGYTF. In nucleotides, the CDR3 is TGCAGCATCCGGACGAATAACTATGGCTACACCTTC.

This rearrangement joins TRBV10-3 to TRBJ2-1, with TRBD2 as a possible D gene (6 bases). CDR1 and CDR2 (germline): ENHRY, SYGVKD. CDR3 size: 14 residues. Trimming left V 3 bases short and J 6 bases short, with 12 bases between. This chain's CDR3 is CAISDSGVVNEQFF. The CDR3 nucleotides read TGTGCCATCAGTGACTCGGGGGTGGTCAATGAGCAGTTCTTC.

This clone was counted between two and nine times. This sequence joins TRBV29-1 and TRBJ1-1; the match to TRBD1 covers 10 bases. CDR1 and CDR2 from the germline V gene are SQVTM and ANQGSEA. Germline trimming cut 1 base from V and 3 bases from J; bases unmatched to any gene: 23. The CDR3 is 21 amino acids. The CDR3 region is CSVEVYVVARDRGDGDTEAFF. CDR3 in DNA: TGCAGCGTTGAAGTGTATGTAGTAGCCCGGGACAGGGGTGATGGGGACACTGAAGCTTTCTTT.

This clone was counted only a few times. DNA for the CDR3: TGTGCCAGCAGCTCAACAGGTAGCTCCTACAATGAGCAGTTCTTC. Its translation is CASSSTGSSYNEQFF. The V and J genes are TRBV7-9 and TRBJ2-1; maybe TRBD1 (5 bases). CDR3 length: 15 amino acids. CDR1 and CDR2 from the germline V gene are SEHNR and FQNEAQ (reference sequence). V gave up 4 bases and J gave up 0 bases, with 10 bases separating them.

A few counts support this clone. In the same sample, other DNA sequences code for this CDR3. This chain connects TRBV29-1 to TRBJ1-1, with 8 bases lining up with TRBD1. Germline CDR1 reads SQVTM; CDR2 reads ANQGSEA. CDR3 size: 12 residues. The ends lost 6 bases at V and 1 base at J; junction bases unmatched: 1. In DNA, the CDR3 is TGCAGCGTAGACAGGGGGAACACTGAAGCTTTCTTT. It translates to CSVDRGNTEAFF. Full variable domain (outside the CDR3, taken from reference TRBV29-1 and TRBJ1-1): SAVISQKPSRDICQRGTSLTIQCQVDSQVTMMFWYRQQPGQSLTLIATANQGSEATYESGFVIDKFPISRPNLTFSTLTVSNMSPEDSSIYLCSVDRGNTEAFFGQGTRLTVV.

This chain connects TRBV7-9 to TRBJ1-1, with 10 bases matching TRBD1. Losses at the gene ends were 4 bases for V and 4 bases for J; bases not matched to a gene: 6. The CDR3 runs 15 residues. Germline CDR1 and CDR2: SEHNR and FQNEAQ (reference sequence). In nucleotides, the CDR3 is TGTGCCAGCAGCTCCCGGACAGGGGGGATCACTGAAGCTTTCTTT. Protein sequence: CASSSRTGGITEAFF. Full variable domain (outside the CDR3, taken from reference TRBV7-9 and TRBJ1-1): DTGVSQNPRHKITKRGQNVTFRCDPISEHNRLYWYRQTLGQGPEFLTYFQNEAQLEKSRLLSDRFSAERPKGSFSTLEIQRTEQGDSAMYLCASSSRTGGITEAFFGQGTRLTVV.

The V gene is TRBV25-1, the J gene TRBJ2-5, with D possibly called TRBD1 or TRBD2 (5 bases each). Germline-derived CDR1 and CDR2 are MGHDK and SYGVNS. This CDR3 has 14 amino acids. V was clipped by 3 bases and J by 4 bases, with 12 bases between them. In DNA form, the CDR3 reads TGTGCCAGCAGTGACGGGACGGCTATAGAGACCCAGTACTTC. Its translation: CASSDGTAIETQYF.

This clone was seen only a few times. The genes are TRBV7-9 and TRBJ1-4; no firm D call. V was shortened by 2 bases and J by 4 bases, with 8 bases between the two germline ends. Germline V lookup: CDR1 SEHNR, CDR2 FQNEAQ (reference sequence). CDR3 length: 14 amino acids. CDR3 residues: CASSLRPDNEKLFF. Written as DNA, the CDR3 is TGTGCCAGCAGCTTAAGACCTGATAATGAAAAACTGTTTTTT.

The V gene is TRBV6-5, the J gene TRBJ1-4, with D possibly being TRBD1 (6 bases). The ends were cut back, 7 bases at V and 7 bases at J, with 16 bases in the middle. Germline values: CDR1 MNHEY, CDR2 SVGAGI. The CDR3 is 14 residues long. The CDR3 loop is CASTPGHAGEKLFF. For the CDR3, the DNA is TGTGCCAGCACCCCGGGACACGCGGGTGAAAAACTGTTTTTT.

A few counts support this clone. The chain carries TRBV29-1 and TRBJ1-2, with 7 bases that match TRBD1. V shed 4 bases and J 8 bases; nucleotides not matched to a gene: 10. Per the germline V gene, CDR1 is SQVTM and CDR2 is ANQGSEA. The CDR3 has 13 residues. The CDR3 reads CSVGGQQLGGYTF. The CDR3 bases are TGCAGCGTTGGGGGACAGCAGTTGGGAGGCTACACCTTC. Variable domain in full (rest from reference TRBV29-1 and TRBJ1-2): SAVISQKPSRDICQRGTSLTIQCQVDSQVTMMFWYRQQPGQSLTLIATANQGSEATYESGFVIDKFPISRPNLTFSTLTVSNMSPEDSSIYLCSVGGQQLGGYTFGSGTRLTVV.

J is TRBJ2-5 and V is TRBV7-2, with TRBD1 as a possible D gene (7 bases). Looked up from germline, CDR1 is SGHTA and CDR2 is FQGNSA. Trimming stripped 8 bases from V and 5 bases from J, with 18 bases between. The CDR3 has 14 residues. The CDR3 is CASGPSPGGETQYF. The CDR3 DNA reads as TGTGCCAGCGGCCCCAGCCCAGGGGGGGAGACCCAGTACTTC.

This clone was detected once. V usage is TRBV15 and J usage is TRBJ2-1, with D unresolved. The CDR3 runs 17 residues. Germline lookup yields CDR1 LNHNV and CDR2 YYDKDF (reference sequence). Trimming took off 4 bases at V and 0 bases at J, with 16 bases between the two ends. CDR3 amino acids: CATSTRSAGSSYNEQFF. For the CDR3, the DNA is TGTGCCACCAGCACCCGCTCGGCAGGCAGCTCCTACAATGAGCAGTTCTTC.

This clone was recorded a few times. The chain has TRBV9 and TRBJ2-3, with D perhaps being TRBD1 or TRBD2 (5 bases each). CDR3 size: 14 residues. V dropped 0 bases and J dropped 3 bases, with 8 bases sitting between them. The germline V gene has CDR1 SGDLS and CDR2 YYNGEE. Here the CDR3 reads CASSVGEGTDTQYF. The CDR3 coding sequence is TGTGCCAGCAGCGTAGGAGAGGGGACAGATACGCAGTATTTT.

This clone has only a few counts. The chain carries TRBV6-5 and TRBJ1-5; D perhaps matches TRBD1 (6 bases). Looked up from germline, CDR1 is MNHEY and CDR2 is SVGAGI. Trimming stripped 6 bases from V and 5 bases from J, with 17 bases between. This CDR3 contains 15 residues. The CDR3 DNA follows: TGTGCCAGCAGGCGTCTACAGGGCTGGGATCAGCCCCAGCATTTT. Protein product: CASRRLQGWDQPQHF.

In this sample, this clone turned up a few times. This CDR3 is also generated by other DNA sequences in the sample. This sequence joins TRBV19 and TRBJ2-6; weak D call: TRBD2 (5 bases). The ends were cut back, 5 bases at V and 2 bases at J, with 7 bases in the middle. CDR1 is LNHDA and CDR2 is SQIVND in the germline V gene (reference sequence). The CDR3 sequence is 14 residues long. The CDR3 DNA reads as TGTGCCAGTAGTCGGGGAGCTGGGGCCAACGTCCTGACTTTC. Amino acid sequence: CASSRGAGANVLTF.